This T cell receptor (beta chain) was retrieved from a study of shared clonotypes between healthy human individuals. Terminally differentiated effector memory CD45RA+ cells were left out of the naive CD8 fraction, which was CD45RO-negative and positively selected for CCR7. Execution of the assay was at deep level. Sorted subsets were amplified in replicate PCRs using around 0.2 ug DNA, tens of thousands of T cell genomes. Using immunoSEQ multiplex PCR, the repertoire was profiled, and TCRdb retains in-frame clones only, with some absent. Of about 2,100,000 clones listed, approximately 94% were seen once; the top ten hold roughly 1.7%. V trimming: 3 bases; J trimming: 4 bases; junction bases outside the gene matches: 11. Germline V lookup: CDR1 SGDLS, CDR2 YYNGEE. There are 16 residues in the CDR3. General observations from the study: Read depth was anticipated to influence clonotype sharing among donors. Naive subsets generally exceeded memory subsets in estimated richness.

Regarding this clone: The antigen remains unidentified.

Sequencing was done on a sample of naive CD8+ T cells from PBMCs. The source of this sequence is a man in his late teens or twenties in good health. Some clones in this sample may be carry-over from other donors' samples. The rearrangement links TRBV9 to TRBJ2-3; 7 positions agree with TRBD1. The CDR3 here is CASSGSRRDSSDTQYF. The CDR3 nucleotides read TGTGCCAGCAGCGGCTCCCGCCGGGACAGCTCAGATACGCAGTATTTT.